The 23 T cell receptor beta chains below all came from one sample that was sequenced in a study of CD8 T cells in Susac syndrome. Random hexamers were used to reverse transcribe roughly 0.45 to 1 ug of RNA. MiXCR, run by TCRdb on the immunoSEQ multiplex PCR reads, gives a single entry per CDR3 protein. The profile shows around 200,000 distinct CDR3 sequences, about 95% of them singletons. Sequences were obtained from CD4+ T cells from PBMCs. The receptors were gathered from a human donor in good health.

The chain couples TRBV20-1 to TRBJ2-1; TRBD2 aligns across 14 bases. J was trimmed by 6 bases and V by 5 bases; bases with no gene match: 9. The CDR3 spans 16 residues. CDR1 DFQATT and CDR2 SNEGSKA come from the germline V gene (reference sequence). The DNA of the CDR3 is TGCAGTGCTGTCCCGGGACTAGCGGGAGTGCGCAATGAGCAGTTCTTC. Protein: CSAVPGLAGVRNEQFF.

The CDR3 DNA is TGTGCCAGTACAACCACAGCTAACTATGGCTACACCTTC. Residues: CASTTTANYGYTF. The chain joins TRBV19 to TRBJ1-2, with no clear D. Trimming shortened V by 7 bases and J by 0 bases, and 9 bases separated the two germline ends. The CDR3 is 13 amino acids. Germline V lookup: CDR1 LNHDA, CDR2 SQIVND (reference sequence).

The chain employs TRBV3-1 and TRBJ1-2; D not resolved. Germline V gene data show CDR1 as LGHDT and CDR2 as YNNKEL (reference sequence). The length of the CDR3 is 11 residues. With 4 bases removed from V and 8 bases from J, the gap between germline ends came to 8 bases. DNA for the CDR3: TGTGCCAGCAGCCGCGGGATCGGCTACACCTTC. Its translation: CASSRGIGYTF.

The chain recombines TRBV4-1 with TRBJ2-3, with D unresolved. The CDR3 covers 14 residues. Between the trimmed V and J ends, which lost 2 bases and 7 bases, there was a span of 13 bases. The germline V gene has CDR1 MGHRA and CDR2 YSYEKL. CDR3 amino acids: CASSQPRRVNTQYF. CDR3 nucleotides: TGCGCCAGCAGCCAACCTCGACGGGTAAATACGCAGTATTTT.

In DNA, the CDR3 is TGTGCCACCCGTAGGGGTGGCGGGCGAGGGGGTGAGCAGTTCTTC. This encodes CATRRGGGRGGEQFF. The chain has TRBV15 and TRBJ2-1, with a possible D match to TRBD1 (6 bases). The CDR3 loop spans 15 amino acids. CDR1 LNHNV and CDR2 YYDKDF come from the germline V gene (reference sequence). V was cut by 8 bases and J by 9 bases, with 23 bases left in between.

The V and J genes are TRBV4-3 and TRBJ2-4; 8 positions match TRBD1. The junction had 3 bases not matched to a gene; V was cut back by 2 bases and J by 9 bases. The germline gives CDR1 LGHNA, CDR2 YSLEER. CDR3 length: 13 amino acids. This CDR3 is CASSQSTGGIQYF. CDR3 bases: TGCGCCAGCAGCCAATCTACAGGGGGCATTCAGTACTTC.

The chain links TRBV9 to TRBJ2-5; the D is unclear. The CDR3 runs 14 residues. From germline, CDR1 is SGDLS and CDR2 YYNGEE. Trimming pared 0 bases from V and 5 bases from J, leaving 11 bases between. CDR3 region: CASSVGGHRETQYF. CDR3 nucleotide sequence: TGTGCCAGCAGCGTAGGAGGCCACCGGGAGACCCAGTACTTC. The variable domain in full, completed from reference TRBV9 and TRBJ2-5, reads DSGVTQTPKHLITATGQRVTLRCSPRSGDLSVYWYQQSLDQGLQFLIQYYNGEERAKGNILERFSAQQFPDLHSELNLSSLELGDSALYFCASSVGGHRETQYFGPGTRLLVL.

This chain joins TRBV6-6 and TRBJ1-1; D is uncertain. The CDR3 has 13 residues. V was cut by 7 bases and J by 5 bases, with 14 bases left in between. Germline values: CDR1 MNHNY, CDR2 SVGAGI (reference sequence). The DNA of the CDR3 is TGTGCCAGCACCCCGGAGGTTAGGACTGAAGCTTTCTTT. Its protein is CASTPEVRTEAFF.

This CDR3 is CASSLDGLVQYV. The CDR3 region has the DNA TGCGCCAGCAGCTTGGACGGGTTAGTGCAGTACGTC. V and J are TRBV5-1 and TRBJ2-7, with unresolved D. Per germline, CDR1 SGHRS and CDR2 YFSETQ. The CDR3 sequence is 12 residues long. Trimming took 0 bases from V and 9 from J, leaving 10 bases between them.

This clonotype was seen once. The genes are TRBV7-2 and TRBJ2-7; 11 nucleotides align to TRBD2. Germline lookup yields CDR1 SGHTA and CDR2 FQGNSA. The CDR3 has 15 residues. V gave up 1 base and J gave up 6 bases; unmatched junction bases: 5. The CDR3 bases are TGTGCCAGCAGCTTAGTAGCGGGAGGGCCTCGCGAGCAGTACGTC. Its protein is CASSLVAGGPREQYV.

This clonotype was found a few times. The chain combines TRBV4-1 with TRBJ2-1, with a weak D call TRBD2 (5 bases). V lost 0 bases, J lost 9 bases, and 12 bases lay in between. The CDR3 sequence is 14 residues long. Germline CDR1 is MGHRA and CDR2 is YSYEKL. The CDR3 loop reads CASSQDPSSREQFF. CDR3 in DNA: TGCGCCAGCAGCCAAGACCCTAGCAGTCGTGAGCAGTTCTTC.

The chain links TRBV12-3 or TRBV12-4 to TRBJ1-2, with D tentatively TRBD1 (6 bases). The CDR3 totals 15 residues. V lost 5 bases to trimming and J lost 4 bases, with 17 bases between them. The CDR3 region is CASSPHLDSFYGYTF. CDR3 coding DNA: TGTGCCAGCAGTCCTCACTTGGACAGTTTCTATGGCTACACCTTC.

Here the CDR3 DNA reads TGCAGCGTTGTGGACAGTAATCAGCCCCAGCATTTT. It translates to CSVVDSNQPQHF. The rearrangement links TRBV29-1 to TRBJ1-5; D possibly corresponds to TRBD1 (6 bases). Germline V gives CDR1 SQVTM, CDR2 ANQGSEA. The CDR3 consists of 12 residues. Trimming took off 4 bases at V and 4 bases at J, with 8 bases between the two ends.

CDR3 loop: CASSLPRGGQETQYF. The CDR3 coding sequence is TGCGCCAGCAGCCTCCCCCGGGGGGGCCAAGAGACCCAGTACTTC. The gene calls are TRBV5-1 and TRBJ2-5, with 8 positions matching TRBD2. CDR3 length: 15 amino acids. Germline V gives CDR1 SGHRS, CDR2 YFSETQ. The J segment lost 1 base and the V segment lost 4 bases, leaving 6 bases of the junction unmatched.

The chain joins TRBV20-1 to TRBJ2-5; D gene ambiguous. The V end lost 5 bases, the J end lost 0 bases, and 10 bases lay between the germline ends. The length of the CDR3 is 13 residues. Germline CDR1 DFQATT, CDR2 SNEGSKA (reference sequence). The CDR3 nucleotides read TGCAGTGCTGCAACTGGGAACCAAGAGACCCAGTACTTC. It codes for CSAATGNQETQYF.

This chain uses TRBV7-3 with TRBJ2-1, with D possibly matching TRBD2 (6 bases). The ends were cut back, 4 bases at V and 4 bases at J, with 17 bases in the middle. Germline CDR1 is SGHTA and CDR2 is FQGTGA. There are 16 residues in the CDR3. CDR3 residues: CASSSPGASVYNEQFF. DNA of the CDR3: TGTGCCAGCAGCTCCCCCGGGGCTAGCGTGTACAATGAGCAGTTCTTC.

This clonotype was observed a few times. The V and J genes are TRBV15 and TRBJ2-7, with D possibly matching TRBD2 (5 bases). With 0 bases removed from V and 4 bases from J, the gap between germline ends came to 10 bases. The CDR3 covers 14 residues. Germline lookup yields CDR1 LNHNV and CDR2 YYDKDF (reference sequence). The CDR3 region is CATSREAGGYEQYF. As DNA, the CDR3 is TGTGCCACCAGCAGAGAGGCGGGCGGGTACGAGCAGTACTTC.

This clonotype showed up just once. The chain has TRBV7-2 and TRBJ2-2, with D possibly being TRBD2 (6 bases). The V end was cut by 0 bases, the J end by 7 bases, with 21 bases between. CDR1 is SGHTA and CDR2 is FQGNSA in the germline V gene. The CDR3 has 18 residues. The CDR3 here is CASSLAEDGLLGLGELFF. CDR3 coding DNA: TGTGCCAGCAGCTTAGCGGAAGACGGACTATTGGGTCTCGGGGAGCTGTTTTTT.

The CDR3: CASSSQGDNTDTQYF. Here the CDR3 DNA reads TGCGCCAGCAGCTCGCAAGGGGACAACACAGATACGCAGTATTTT. The J gene is TRBJ2-3, the V gene TRBV5-1; TRBD1 might be the D (6 bases). The V gene lost 3 bases and the J gene lost 2 bases, with 13 bases spanning the gap. The V gene's germline CDR1 is SGHRS and CDR2 YFSETQ. The CDR3 loop spans 15 amino acids.

The chain uses TRBV11-3 and TRBJ2-5, with D possibly being TRBD2 (6 bases). Between the trimmed V and J ends, which lost 1 base and 2 bases, there was a span of 11 bases. CDR1 and CDR2 from the germline V gene are SGHNT and YENEEA. This CDR3 region has 15 residues. CDR3 sequence (DNA): TGTGCCAGCAGCTTAGCGGGACTGCCTCAAGAGACCCAGTACTTC. Translation gives CASSLAGLPQETQYF.

V is TRBV12-3 or TRBV12-4 and J is TRBJ2-6; unclear D gene. The CDR3 runs 15 residues. V was trimmed by 0 bases and J by 0 bases, leaving 3 bases between them. The CDR3 loop reads CASSLAASGANVLTF. For the CDR3, the DNA is TGTGCCAGCAGTTTAGCGGCCTCTGGGGCCAACGTCCTGACTTTC.

Regarding this clonotype: The junction differs from germline at one of its ends, possibly a read error. The chain uses TRBV29-1 and TRBJ1-1; weak D call: TRBD1 (5 bases). The CDR3 extends over 14 amino acids. Per germline, CDR1 SQVTM and CDR2 ANQGSEA. DNA for the CDR3: TGCAGCGTCGAAGAAGGGACGGGGGACGGTGAAGCTTTCTTT. Amino acids: CSVEEGTGDGEAFF.

The rearrangement joins TRBV5-1 to TRBJ1-3, with D hard to call. V lost 0 bases to trimming and J lost 4 bases, with 8 bases between them. From germline, CDR1 is SGHRS and CDR2 YFSETQ. There are 14 residues in the CDR3. The CDR3 is CASSLGSVGNTIYF. CDR3 DNA: TGCGCCAGCAGCTTGGGAAGCGTCGGAAACACCATATATTTT.